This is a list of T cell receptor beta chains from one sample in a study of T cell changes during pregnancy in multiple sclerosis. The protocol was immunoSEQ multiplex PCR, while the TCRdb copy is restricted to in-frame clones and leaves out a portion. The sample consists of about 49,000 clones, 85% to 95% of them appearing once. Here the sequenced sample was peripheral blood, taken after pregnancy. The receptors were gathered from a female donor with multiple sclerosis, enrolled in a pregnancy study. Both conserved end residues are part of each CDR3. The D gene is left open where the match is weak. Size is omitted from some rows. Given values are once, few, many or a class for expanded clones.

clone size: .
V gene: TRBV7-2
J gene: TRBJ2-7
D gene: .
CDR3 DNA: TGTGCCAGCAGCTTGCCACTCAACGAGCAGTACTTC
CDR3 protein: CASSLPLNEQYF

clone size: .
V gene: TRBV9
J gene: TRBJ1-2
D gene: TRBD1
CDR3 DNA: TGTGCCAGCAGCGCCCCCCCAGGGGGCAATGGCTACACCTTC
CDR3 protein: CASSAPPGGNGYTF

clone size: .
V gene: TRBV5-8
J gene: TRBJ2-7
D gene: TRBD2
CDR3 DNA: TGTGCCAGCAGCTTGTATGGGGGGGACGAGCAGTACTTC
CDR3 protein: CASSLYGGDEQYF

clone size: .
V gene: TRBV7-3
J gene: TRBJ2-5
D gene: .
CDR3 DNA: TGTGCCAGCAGCTCGGGACTCCAAGAGACCCAGTACTTC
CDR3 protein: CASSSGLQETQYF

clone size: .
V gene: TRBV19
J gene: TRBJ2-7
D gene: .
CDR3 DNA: TGTGCCAGTAGTTCCAGGTTCGAGCAGTACTTC
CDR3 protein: CASSSRFEQYF

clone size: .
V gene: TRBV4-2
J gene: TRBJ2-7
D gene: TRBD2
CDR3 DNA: TGTGCCAGCAGCCAAGAACGGGGGGGTATCTACGAGCAGTACTTC
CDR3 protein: CASSQERGGIYEQYF

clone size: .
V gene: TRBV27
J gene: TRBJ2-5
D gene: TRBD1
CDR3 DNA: TGTGCCAGCAGTCCCGGGACAGGGGTTCAAGAGACCCAGTACTTC
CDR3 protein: CASSPGTGVQETQYF

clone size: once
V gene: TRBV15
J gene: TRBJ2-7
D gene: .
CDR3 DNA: TGTGCCACCAGCACAGGGAAAAGGTACGAGCAGTACTTC
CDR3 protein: CATSTGKRYEQYF

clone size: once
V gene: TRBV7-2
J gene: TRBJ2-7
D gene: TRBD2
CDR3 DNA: TGTGCCAGCAGCTTAAGCGCGGGGGGCTACGAGCAGTACTTC
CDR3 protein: CASSLSAGGYEQYF

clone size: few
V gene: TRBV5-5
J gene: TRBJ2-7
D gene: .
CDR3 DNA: TGTGCCAGCAGCTTGGCCTCGGGACACGGCTCCTACGAGCAGTACTTC
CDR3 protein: CASSLASGHGSYEQYF

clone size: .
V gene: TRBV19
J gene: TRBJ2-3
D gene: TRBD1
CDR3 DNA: TGTGCCAGTAGCCCGGACAGGGAAGATACGCAGTATTTT
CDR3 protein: CASSPDREDTQYF

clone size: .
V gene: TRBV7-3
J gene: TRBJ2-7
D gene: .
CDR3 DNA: TGTGCCAGCAGCTTCCATGCTAGCTCCTACGAGCAGTACTTC
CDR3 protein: CASSFHASSYEQYF

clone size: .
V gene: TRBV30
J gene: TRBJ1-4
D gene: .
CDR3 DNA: TGTGCCTGCCCCGGCAGGGGTTTTAATGAAAAACTGTTTTTT
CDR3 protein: CACPGRGFNEKLFF

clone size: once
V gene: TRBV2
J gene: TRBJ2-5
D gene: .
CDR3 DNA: TGTGCCAGCGCGGAGCGGCAGTACCAAGAGACCCAGTACTTC
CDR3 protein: CASAERQYQETQYF

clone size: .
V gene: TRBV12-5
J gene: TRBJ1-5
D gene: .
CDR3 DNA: TGTGCTAGTGTCCAACAGGGTGGCAATCAGCCCCAGCATTTT
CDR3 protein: CASVQQGGNQPQHF

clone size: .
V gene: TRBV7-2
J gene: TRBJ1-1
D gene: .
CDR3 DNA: TGTGCCAGCTCAGCTTATGACAGTATGAACACTGAAGCTTTCTTT
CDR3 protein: CASSAYDSMNTEAFF

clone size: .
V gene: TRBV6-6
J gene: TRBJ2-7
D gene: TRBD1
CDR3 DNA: TGTGCCAGCAGTCCGAGGGGGCACCGCTCCTACGAGCAGTACTTC
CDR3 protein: CASSPRGHRSYEQYF

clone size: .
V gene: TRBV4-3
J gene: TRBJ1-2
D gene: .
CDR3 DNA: TGCGCCAGCAGCCAAGAAGGGGGAGCTAACTATGGCTACACCTTC
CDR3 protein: CASSQEGGANYGYTF